The count of the clone carrying this TCR beta chain is one. Germline values: CDR1 SGHRS, CDR2 YFSETQ. Trimming left V 10 bases short and J 2 bases short, with 16 bases between. This CDR3 has 15 residues. These data come from a study of T cell changes during pregnancy in multiple sclerosis. Profiling relied on immunoSEQ multiplex PCR, and the TCRdb table lists in-frame clones only, not all of them. The table includes about 69,000 clones, around 92% detected once. V and J are TRBV5-1 and TRBJ2-6; maybe TRBD1 (5 bases). This material consisted of peripheral blood, taken in the third trimester of pregnancy. The sequence derives from a female donor in good health, enrolled as a control in a pregnancy study. The CDR3 spells CASLPGNAGANVLTF. CDR3 DNA sequence: TGCGCCTCCCTCCCAGGGAACGCTGGGGCCAACGTCCTGACTTTC. Looking up the rest from reference TRBV5-1 and TRBJ2-6 gives the full variable domain: KAGVTQTPRYLIKTRGQQVTLSCSPISGHRSVSWYQQTPGQGLQFLFEYFSETQRNKGNFPGRFSGRQFSNSRSEMNVSTLELGDSALYLCASLPGNAGANVLTFGAGSRLTVL.